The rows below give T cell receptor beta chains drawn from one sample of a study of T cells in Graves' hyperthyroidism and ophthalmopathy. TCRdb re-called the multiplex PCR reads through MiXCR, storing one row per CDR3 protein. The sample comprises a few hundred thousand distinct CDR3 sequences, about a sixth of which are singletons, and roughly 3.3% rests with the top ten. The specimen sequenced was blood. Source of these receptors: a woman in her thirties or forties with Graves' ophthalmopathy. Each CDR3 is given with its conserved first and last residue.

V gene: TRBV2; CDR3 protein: CASSGTTSSGIQYF
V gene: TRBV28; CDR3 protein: CASRGVYEQFF
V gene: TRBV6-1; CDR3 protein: CASSSGFRQETQYF
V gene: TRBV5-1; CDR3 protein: CASSFGQTYNEQFF
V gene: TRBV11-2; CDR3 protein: CASSYPGGIAAETQYF
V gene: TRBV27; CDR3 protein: CASRLGRGTDTQYF
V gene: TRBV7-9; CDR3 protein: CASSSSGGPYEQYF
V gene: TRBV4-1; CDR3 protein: CASSQGGQGGIHEQYF
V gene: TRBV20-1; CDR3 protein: CSARPGTWGSNYGYTF
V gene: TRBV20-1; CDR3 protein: CSARVAGTDTQYF
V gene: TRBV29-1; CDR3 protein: CSVLQGGPSLAKNIQYF
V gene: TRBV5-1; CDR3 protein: CASSLEGPSTDTQYF
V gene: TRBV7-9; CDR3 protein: CASSSDRGRRNSPLHF
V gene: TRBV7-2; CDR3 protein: CASRTGDRETQYF
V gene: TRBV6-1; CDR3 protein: CASSPQGSPQPQHF
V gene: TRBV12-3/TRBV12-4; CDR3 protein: CASTPGLPKADTQYF
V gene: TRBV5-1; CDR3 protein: CASSLTDSYEQYF
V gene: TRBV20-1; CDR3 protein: CSVESSGGASEQFF
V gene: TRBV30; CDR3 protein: CAWTEGLGPYGYTF
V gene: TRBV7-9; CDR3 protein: CASSLNSNLREKLFF